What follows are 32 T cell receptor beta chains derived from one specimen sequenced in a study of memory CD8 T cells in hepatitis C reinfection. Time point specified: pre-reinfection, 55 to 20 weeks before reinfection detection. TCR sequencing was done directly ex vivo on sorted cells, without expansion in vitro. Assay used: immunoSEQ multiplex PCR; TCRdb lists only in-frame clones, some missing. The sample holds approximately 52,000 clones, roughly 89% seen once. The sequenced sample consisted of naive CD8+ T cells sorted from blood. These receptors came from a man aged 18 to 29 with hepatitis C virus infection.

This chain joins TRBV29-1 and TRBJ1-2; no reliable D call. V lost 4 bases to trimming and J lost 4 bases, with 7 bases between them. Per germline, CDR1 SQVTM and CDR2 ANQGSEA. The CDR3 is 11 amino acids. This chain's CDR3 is CSVGHSYGYTF. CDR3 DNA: TGCAGCGTTGGCCACTCCTATGGCTACACCTTC.

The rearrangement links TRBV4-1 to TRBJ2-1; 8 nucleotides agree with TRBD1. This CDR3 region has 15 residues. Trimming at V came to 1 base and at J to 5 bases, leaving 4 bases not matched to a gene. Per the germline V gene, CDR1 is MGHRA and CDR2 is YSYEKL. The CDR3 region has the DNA TGCGCCAGCAGCCAAGGGACAGGGATTGACAATGAGCAGTTCTTC. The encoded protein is CASSQGTGIDNEQFF.

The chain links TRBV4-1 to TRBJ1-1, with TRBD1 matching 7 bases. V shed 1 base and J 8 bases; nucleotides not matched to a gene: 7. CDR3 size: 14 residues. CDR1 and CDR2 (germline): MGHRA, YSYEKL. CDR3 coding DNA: TGCGCCAGCAGCCAAGTCAGGGGGAGTTCGGAAGCTTTCTTT. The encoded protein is CASSQVRGSSEAFF.

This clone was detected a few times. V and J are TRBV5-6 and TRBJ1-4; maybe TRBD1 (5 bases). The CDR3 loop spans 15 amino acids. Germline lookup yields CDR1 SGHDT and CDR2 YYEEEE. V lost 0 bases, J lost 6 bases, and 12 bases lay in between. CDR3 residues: CASSLAKGNDEKLFF. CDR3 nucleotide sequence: TGTGCCAGCAGCTTGGCCAAGGGGAACGATGAAAAACTGTTTTTT.

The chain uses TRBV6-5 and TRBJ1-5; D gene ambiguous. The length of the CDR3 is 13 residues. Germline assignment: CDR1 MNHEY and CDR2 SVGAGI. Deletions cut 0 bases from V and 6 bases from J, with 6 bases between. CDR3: CASSYSYAQPQHF. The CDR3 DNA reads TGTGCCAGCAGTTACTCCTATGCTCAGCCCCAGCATTTT.

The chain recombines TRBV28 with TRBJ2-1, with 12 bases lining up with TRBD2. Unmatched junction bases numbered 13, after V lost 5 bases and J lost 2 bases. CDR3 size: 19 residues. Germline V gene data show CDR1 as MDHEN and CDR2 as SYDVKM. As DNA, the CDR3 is TGTGCCAGCAGTAGACTAGCGGGAGAGGTTAGCAGGACCTACAATGAGCAGTTCTTC. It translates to CASSRLAGEVSRTYNEQFF. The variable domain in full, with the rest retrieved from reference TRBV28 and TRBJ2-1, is DVKVTQSSRYLVKRTGEKVFLECVQDMDHENMFWYRQDPGLGLRLIYFSYDVKMKEKGDIPEGYSVSREKKERFSLILESASTNQTSMYLCASSRLAGEVSRTYNEQFFGPGTRLTVL.

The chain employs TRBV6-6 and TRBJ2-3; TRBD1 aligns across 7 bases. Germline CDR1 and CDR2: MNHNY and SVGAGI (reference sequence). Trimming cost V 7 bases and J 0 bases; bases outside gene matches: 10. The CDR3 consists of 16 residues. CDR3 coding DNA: TGTGCCAGCAAAACTGGGGACAGAACTAGCACAGATACGCAGTATTTT. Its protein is CASKTGDRTSTDTQYF.

In nucleotides, the CDR3 is TGCGCCAGCAGCCAACAGGGGGCCGGGGAGCTGTTTTTT. It specifies CASSQQGAGELFF. The chain uses TRBV4-1 and TRBJ2-2; 7 nucleotides match TRBD1. There are 13 residues in the CDR3. J was trimmed by 6 bases and V by 2 bases; bases with no gene match: 0. CDR1 is MGHRA and CDR2 is YSYEKL in the germline V gene.

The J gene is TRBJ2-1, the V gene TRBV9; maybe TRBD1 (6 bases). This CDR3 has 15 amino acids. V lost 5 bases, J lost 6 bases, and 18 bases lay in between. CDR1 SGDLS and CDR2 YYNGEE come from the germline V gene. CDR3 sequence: CASRQGLADGNEQFF. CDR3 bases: TGTGCCAGCAGGCAGGGGCTAGCAGACGGCAATGAGCAGTTCTTC.

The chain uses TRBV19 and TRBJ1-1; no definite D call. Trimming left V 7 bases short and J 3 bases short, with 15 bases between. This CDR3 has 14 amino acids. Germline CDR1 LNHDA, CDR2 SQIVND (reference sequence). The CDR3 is CASTGLKGDTEAFF. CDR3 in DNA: TGTGCCAGTACCGGCCTAAAGGGAGACACTGAAGCTTTCTTT.

CDR3 residues: CASSSQLIPEAFF. In nucleotides, the CDR3 is TGTGCCAGCAGCTCTCAACTCATTCCTGAAGCTTTCTTT. The rearrangement joins TRBV6-5 to TRBJ1-1; D uncertain. The CDR3 runs to 13 residues. Germline CDR1 reads MNHEY; CDR2 reads SVGAGI. The V end was cut by 6 bases, the J end by 6 bases, with 14 bases between.

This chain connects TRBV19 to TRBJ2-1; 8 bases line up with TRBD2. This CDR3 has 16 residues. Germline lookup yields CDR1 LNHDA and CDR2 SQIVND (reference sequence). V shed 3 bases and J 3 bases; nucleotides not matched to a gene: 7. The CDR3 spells CASSIPAGGHYNEQFF. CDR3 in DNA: TGTGCCAGTAGTATCCCCGCGGGGGGTCACTACAATGAGCAGTTCTTC.

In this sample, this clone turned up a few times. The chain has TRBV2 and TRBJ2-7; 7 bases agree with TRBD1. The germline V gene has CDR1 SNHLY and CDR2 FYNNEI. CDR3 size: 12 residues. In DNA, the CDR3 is TGTGCTGGCGCTAGGGGGCCCCACGAGCAGTACTTC. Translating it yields CAGARGPHEQYF.

This CDR3 reads CASSTRLAGEETQYF. CDR3 coding DNA: TGTGCCAGCAGCACCCGACTAGCGGGAGAAGAGACCCAGTACTTC. The chain recombines TRBV21-1 with TRBJ2-5; the table's D call, TRBD2, has no DNA check behind it. TRBV21-1 is given as a pseudogene. CDR3 size: 15 residues.

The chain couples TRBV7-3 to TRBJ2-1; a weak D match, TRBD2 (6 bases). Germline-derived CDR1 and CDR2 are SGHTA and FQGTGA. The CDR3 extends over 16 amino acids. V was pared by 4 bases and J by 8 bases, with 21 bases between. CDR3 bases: TGTGCCAGCAGCTCCAGCCCGACTAGGGTCTGGGATGAGCAGTTCTTC. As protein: CASSSSPTRVWDEQFF.

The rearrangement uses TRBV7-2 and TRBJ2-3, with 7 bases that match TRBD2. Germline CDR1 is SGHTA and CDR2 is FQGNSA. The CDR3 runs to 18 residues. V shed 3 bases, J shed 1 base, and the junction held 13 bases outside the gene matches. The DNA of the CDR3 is TGTGCCAGCAGCTTCTCACTGGGGGGGTTTACGGGCACAGATACGCAGTATTTT. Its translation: CASSFSLGGFTGTDTQYF.

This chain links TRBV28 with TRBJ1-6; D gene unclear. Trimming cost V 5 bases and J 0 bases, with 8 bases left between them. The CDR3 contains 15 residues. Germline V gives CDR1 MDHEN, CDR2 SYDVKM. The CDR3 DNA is TGTGCCAGCAGTGTAGAGAGCTCCTATAATTCACCCCTCCACTTT. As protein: CASSVESSYNSPLHF.

The CDR3 nucleotides are TGTGCCACCAGCCCGGTAGGGAGTAACACTGAAGCTTTCTTT. Translation gives CATSPVGSNTEAFF. V usage is TRBV15 and J usage is TRBJ1-1; unclear D gene. The CDR3 sequence is 14 residues long. Trimming took 5 bases from V and 2 from J, leaving 12 bases between them. The germline V gene has CDR1 LNHNV and CDR2 YYDKDF (reference sequence). The full variable domain, completed using reference TRBV15 and TRBJ1-1, is DAMVIQNPRYQVTQFGKPVTLSCSQTLNHNVMYWYQQKSSQAPKLLFHYYDKDFNNEADTPDNFQSRRPNTSFCFLDIRSPGLGDTAMYLCATSPVGSNTEAFFGQGTRLTVV.

This chain's CDR3 is CASSIAKTSGRGNEQFF. CDR3 DNA: TGTGCCAGTAGTATAGCGAAGACTAGCGGGAGGGGGAATGAGCAGTTCTTC. V is TRBV19 and J is TRBJ2-1; 14 nucleotides align to TRBD2. CDR3 length equals 17 residues. Germline-derived CDR1 and CDR2 are LNHDA and SQIVND (reference sequence). J was trimmed by 7 bases and V by 1 base; bases with no gene match: 6.

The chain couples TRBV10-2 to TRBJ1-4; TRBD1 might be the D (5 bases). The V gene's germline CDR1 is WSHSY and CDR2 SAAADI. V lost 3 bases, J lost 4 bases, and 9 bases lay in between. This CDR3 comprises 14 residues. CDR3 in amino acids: CASSDGRDNEKLFF. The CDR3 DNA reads TGCGCCAGCAGTGATGGCAGGGATAATGAAAAACTGTTTTTT.

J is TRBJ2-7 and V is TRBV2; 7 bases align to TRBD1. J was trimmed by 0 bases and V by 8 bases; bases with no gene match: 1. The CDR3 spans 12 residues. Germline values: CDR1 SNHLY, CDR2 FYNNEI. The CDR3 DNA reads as TGTGCCAGCGGGGACAGCTCCTACGAGCAGTACTTC. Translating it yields CASGDSSYEQYF.

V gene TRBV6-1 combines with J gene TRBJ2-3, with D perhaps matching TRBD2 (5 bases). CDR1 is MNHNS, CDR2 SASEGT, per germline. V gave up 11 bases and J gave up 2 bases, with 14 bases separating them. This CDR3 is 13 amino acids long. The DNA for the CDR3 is TGTGCCGGACTGGGGAGCTCCACAGATACGCAGTATTTT. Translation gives CAGLGSSTDTQYF.

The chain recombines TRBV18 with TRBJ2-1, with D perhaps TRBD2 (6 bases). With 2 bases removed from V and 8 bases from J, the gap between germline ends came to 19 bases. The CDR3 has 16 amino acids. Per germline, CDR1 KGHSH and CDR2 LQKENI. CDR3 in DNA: TGTGCCAGCTCACCAAGTGGGCAGGGAGGTTACGATGAGCAGTTCTTC. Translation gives CASSPSGQGGYDEQFF.

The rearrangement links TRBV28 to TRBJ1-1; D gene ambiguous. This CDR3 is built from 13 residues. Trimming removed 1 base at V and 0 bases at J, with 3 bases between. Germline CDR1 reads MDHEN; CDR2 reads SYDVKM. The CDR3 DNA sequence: TGTGCCAGCAGTTTATCAGTGAACACTGAAGCTTTCTTT. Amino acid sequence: CASSLSVNTEAFF.

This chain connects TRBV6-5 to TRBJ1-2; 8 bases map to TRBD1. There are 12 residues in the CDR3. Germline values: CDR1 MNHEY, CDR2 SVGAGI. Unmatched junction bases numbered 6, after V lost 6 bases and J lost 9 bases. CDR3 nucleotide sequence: TGTGCCAGCAGCCAGGACAGGGTTAGCTACACCTTC. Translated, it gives CASSQDRVSYTF.

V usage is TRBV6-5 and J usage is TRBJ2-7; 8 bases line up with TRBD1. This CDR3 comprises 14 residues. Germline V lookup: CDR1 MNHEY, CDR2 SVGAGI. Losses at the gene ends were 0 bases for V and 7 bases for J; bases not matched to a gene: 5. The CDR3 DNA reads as TGTGCCAGCAGTTACTCTCAGGGGGCGTATGAGCAGTACGTC. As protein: CASSYSQGAYEQYV.

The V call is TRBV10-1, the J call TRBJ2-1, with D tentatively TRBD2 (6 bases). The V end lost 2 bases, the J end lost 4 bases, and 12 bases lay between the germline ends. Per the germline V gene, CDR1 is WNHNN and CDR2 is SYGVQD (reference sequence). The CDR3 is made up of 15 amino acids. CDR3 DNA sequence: TGCGCCAGCAGTGAGGTGGAGGGGATATACAATGAGCAGTTCTTC. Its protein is CASSEVEGIYNEQFF.

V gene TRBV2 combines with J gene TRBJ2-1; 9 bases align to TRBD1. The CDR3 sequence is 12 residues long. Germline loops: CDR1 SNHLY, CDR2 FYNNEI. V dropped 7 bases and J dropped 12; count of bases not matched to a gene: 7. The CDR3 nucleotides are TGTGCCAGCAAACAGGGGGCTAGGGGGCAGTTCTTC. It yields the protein CASKQGARGQFF.

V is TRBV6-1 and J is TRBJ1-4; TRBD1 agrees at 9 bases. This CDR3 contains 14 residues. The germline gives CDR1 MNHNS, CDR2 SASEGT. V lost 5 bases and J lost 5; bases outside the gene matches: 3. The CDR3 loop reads CASSLTGGNEKLFF. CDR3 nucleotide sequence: TGTGCCAGCAGTCTGACAGGGGGGAATGAAAAACTGTTTTTT.

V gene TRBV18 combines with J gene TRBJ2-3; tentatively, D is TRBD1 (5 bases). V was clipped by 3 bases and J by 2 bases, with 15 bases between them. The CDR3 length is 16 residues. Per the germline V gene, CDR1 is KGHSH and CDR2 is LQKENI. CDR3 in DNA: TGTGCCAGCTCACCTCGTAAAGAAGGGGTCACAGATACGCAGTATTTT. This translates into CASSPRKEGVTDTQYF.

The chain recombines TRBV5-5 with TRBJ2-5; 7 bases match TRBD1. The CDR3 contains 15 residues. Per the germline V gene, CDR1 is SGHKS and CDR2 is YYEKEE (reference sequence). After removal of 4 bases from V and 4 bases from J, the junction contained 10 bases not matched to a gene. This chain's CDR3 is CASSLGTDSGETQYF. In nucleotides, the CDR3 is TGTGCCAGCAGCCTCGGGACAGACTCTGGAGAGACCCAGTACTTC.

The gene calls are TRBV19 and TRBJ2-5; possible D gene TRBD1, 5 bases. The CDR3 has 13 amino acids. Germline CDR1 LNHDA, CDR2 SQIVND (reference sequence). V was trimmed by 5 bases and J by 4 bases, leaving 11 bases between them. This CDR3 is CASSQKGRETQYF. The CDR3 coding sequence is TGTGCCAGTAGTCAGAAGGGGCGAGAGACCCAGTACTTC. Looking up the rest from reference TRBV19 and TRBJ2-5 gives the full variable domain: DGGITQSPKYLFRKEGQNVTLSCEQNLNHDAMYWYRQDPGQGLRLIYYSQIVNDFQKGDIAEGYSVSREKKESFPLTVTSAQKNPTAFYLCASSQKGRETQYFGPGTRLLVL.